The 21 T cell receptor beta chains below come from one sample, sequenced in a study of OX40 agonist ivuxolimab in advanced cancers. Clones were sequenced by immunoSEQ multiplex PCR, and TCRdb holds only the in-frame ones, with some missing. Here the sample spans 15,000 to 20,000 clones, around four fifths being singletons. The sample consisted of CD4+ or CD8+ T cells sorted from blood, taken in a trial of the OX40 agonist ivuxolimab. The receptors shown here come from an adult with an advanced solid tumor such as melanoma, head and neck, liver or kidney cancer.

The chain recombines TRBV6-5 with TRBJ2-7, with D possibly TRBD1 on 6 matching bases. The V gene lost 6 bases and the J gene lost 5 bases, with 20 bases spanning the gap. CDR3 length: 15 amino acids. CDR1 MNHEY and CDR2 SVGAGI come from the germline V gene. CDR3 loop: CASSYRDTSLDEQYF. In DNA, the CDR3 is TGTGCCAGCAGCTACCGGGACACATCCCTCGACGAGCAGTACTTC.

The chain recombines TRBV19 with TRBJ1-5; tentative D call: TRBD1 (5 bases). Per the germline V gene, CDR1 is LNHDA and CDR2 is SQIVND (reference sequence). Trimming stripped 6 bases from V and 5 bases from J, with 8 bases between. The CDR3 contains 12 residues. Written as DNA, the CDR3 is TGTGCCAGTAGCCAGGGCCATCAGCCCCAGCATTTT. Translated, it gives CASSQGHQPQHF.

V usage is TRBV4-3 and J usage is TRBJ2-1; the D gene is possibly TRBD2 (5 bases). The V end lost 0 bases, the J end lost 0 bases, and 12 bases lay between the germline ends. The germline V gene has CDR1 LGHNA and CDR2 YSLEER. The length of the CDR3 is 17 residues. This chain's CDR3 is CASSQDQRGISYNEQFF. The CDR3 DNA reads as TGCGCCAGCAGCCAAGATCAACGGGGAATCTCCTACAATGAGCAGTTCTTC.

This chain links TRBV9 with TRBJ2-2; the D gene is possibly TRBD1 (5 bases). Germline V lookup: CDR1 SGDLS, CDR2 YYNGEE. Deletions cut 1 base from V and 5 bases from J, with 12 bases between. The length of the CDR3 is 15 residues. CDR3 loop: CASSVTRAYTGELFF. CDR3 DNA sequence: TGTGCCAGCAGCGTAACCAGGGCTTATACCGGGGAGCTGTTTTTT.

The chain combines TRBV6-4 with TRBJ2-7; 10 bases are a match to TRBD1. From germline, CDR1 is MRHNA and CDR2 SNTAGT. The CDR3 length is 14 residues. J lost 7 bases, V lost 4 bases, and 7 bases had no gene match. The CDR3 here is CASSGQGASYEQYF. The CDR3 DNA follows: TGTGCCAGCAGTGGACAGGGGGCGTCTTATGAGCAGTACTTC.

The CDR3 DNA reads TGTGCCAGCAGCTTAGTCCCCGCGAACTACGAGCAGTACTTC. Translating it yields CASSLVPANYEQYF. The rearrangement links TRBV7-9 to TRBJ2-7, with D unresolved. CDR3 size: 14 residues. V shed 1 base and J shed 3 bases, with 10 bases lying between them. Germline CDR1 reads SEHNR; CDR2 reads FQNEAQ (reference sequence). The variable domain in full, with the rest retrieved from reference TRBV7-9 and TRBJ2-7, is DTGVSQNPRHKITKRGQNVTFRCDPISEHNRLYWYRQTLGQGPEFLTYFQNEAQLEKSRLLSDRFSAERPKGSFSTLEIQRTEQGDSAMYLCASSLVPANYEQYFGPGTRLTVT.

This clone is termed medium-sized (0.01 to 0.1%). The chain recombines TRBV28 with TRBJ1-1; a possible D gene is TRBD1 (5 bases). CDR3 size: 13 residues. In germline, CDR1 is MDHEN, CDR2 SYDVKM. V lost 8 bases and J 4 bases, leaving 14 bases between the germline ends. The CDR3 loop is CASWEWGSTEAFF. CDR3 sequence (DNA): TGTGCCAGCTGGGAGTGGGGGAGCACTGAAGCTTTCTTT.

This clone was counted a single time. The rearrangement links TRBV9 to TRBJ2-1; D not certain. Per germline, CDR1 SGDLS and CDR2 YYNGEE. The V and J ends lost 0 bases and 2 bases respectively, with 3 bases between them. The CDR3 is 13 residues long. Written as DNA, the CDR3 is TGTGCCAGCAGCGTAGCCCCCTACAATGAGCAGTTCTTC. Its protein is CASSVAPYNEQFF.

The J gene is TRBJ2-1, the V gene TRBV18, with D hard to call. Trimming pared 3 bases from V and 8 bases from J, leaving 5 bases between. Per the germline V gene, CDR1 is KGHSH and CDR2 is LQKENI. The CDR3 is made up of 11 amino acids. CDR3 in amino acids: CASSPSDEQFF. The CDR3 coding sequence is TGTGCCAGCTCACCCAGCGATGAGCAGTTCTTC.

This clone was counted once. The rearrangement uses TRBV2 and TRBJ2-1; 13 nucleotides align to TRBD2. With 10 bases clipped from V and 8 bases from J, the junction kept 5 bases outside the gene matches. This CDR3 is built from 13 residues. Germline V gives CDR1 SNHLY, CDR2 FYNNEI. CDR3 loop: CANWGLAGYEQFF. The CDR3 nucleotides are TGTGCCAATTGGGGACTAGCGGGATATGAGCAGTTCTTC. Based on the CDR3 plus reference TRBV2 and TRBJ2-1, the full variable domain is EPEVTQTPSHQVTQMGQEVILRCVPISNHLYFYWYRQILGQKVEFLVSFYNNEISEKSEIFDDQFSVERPDGSNFTLKIRSTKLEDSAMYFCANWGLAGYEQFFGPGTRLTVL.

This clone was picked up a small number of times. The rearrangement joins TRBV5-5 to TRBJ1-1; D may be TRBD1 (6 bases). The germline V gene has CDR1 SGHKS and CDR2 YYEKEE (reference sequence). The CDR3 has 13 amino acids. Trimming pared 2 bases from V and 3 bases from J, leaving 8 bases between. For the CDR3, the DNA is TGTGCCAGCAGCTTACAGGGCTACACTGAAGCTTTCTTT. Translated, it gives CASSLQGYTEAFF. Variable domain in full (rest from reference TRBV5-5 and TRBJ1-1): DAGVTQSPTHLIKTRGQQVTLRCSPISGHKSVSWYQQVLGQGPQFIFQYYEKEERGRGNFPDRFSARQFPNYSSELNVNALLLGDSALYLCASSLQGYTEAFFGQGTRLTVV.

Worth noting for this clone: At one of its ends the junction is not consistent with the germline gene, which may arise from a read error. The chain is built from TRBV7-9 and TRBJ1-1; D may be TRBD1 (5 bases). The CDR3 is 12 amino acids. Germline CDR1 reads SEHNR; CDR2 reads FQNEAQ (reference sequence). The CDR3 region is CASSLMDTGAFF. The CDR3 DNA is TGTGCCAGCAGCTTAATGGACACTGGAGCTTTCTTT. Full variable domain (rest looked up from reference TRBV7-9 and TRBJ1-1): DTGVSQNPRHKITKRGQNVTFRCDPISEHNRLYWYRQTLGQGPEFLTYFQNEAQLEKSRLLSDRFSAERPKGSFSTLEIQRTEQGDSAMYLCASSLMDTGAFFGQGTRLTVV.

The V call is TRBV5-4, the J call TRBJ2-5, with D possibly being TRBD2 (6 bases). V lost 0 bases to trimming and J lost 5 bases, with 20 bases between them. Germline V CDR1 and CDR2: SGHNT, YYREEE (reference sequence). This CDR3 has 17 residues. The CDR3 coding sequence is TGTGCCAGCAGCTTGGCCGGGGTAGCGGAGTGGATGGAGACCCAGTACTTC. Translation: CASSLAGVAEWMETQYF.

The CDR3 spells CASGTVEAFF. For the CDR3, the DNA is TGTGCCAGCGGGACAGTTGAAGCTTTCTTT. The rearrangement uses TRBV10-3 and TRBJ1-1; TRBD1 matches at 7 bases. The junction had 3 bases not matched to a gene; V was cut back by 10 bases and J by 7 bases. Per the germline V gene, CDR1 is ENHRY and CDR2 is SYGVKD. The CDR3 length is 10 residues.

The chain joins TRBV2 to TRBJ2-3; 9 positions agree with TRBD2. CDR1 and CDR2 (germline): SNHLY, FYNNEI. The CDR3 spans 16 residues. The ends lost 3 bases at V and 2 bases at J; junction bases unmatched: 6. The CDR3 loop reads CASSEVSGGFTDTQYF. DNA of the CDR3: TGTGCCAGCAGTGAGGTTAGCGGGGGCTTCACAGATACGCAGTATTTT.

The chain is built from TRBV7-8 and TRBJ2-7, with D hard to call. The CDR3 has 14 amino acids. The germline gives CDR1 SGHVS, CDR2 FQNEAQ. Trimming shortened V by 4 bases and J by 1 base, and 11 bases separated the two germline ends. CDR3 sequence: CASSSGPGSYEQYF. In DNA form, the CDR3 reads TGTGCCAGCAGCTCAGGCCCCGGTTCCTACGAGCAGTACTTC.

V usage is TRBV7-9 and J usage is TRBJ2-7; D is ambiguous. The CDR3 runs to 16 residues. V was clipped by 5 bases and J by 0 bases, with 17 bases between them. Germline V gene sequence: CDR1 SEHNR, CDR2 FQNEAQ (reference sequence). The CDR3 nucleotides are TGTGCCAGCAGCCCCCCTCGCTACACGGGCTCCTACGAGCAGTACTTC. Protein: CASSPPRYTGSYEQYF.

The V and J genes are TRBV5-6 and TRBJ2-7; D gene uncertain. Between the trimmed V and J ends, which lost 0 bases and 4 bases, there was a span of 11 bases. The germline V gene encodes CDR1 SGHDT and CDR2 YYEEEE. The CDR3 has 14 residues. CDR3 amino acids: CASSLEGLRYEQYF. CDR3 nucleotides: TGTGCCAGCAGCTTGGAGGGTTTAAGGTACGAGCAGTACTTC.

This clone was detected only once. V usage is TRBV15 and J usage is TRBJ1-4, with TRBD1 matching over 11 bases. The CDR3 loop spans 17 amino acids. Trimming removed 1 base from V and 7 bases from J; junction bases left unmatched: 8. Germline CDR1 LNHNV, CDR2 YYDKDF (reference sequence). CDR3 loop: CATSRVAGTGGSEKLFF. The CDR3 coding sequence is TGTGCCACCAGCAGAGTTGCGGGGACAGGGGGTTCTGAAAAACTGTTTTTT. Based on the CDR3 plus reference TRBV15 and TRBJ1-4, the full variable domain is DAMVIQNPRYQVTQFGKPVTLSCSQTLNHNVMYWYQQKSSQAPKLLFHYYDKDFNNEADTPDNFQSRRPNTSFCFLDIRSPGLGDTAMYLCATSRVAGTGGSEKLFFGSGTQLSVL.

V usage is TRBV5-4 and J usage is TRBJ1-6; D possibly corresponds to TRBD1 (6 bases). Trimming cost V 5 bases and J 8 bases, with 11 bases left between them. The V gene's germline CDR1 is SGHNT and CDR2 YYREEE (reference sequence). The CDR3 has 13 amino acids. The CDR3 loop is CASRNRVDSPLHF. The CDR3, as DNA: TGTGCCAGCAGAAACAGGGTTGATTCACCCCTCCACTTT.

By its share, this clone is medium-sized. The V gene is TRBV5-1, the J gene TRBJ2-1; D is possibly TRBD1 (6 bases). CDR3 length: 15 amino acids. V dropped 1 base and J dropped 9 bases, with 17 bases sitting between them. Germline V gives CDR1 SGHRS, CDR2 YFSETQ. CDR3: CASSLRDTGISEQFF. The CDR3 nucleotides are TGCGCCAGCAGCTTGCGGGACACGGGAATCAGTGAGCAGTTCTTC.